These 15 T cell receptor beta chains came from one sample sequenced in a study of CD8 T cells in Susac syndrome. Random hexamers primed reverse transcription of about 0.45 to 1 ug RNA. TCRdb re-analysed the immunoSEQ multiplex PCR reads in MiXCR, keeping a single row per CDR3 protein. The sample carries about 180,000 distinct CDR3 sequences, around 96% recorded once. Material: CD8+ T cells from PBMCs. These receptors came from a human donor with multiple sclerosis.

The J gene is TRBJ2-2, the V gene TRBV20-1; 10 bases line up with TRBD2. J gave up 0 bases and V 3 bases, and 7 bases lay outside the gene matches. Germline V gene data show CDR1 as DFQATT and CDR2 as SNEGSKA (reference sequence). The CDR3 length is 17 residues. The CDR3 nucleotides read TGCAGTGCTAGTTATGGACTAGCGGCCTCGAACACCGGGGAGCTGTTTTTT. Protein product: CSASYGLAASNTGELFF.

This clonotype was recorded a few times. CDR3 nucleotide sequence: TGTGCCAGCAGTTCCCCTTCCTACGAGCAGTACTTC. This translates into CASSSPSYEQYF. J is TRBJ2-7 and V is TRBV2, with D uncertain. Between the trimmed V and J ends, which lost 5 bases and 1 base, there was a span of 6 bases. This CDR3 has 12 residues. Germline CDR1 SNHLY, CDR2 FYNNEI. The variable domain in full, completed from reference TRBV2 and TRBJ2-7, reads EPEVTQTPSHQVTQMGQEVILRCVPISNHLYFYWYRQILGQKVEFLVSFYNNEISEKSEIFDDQFSVERPDGSNFTLKIRSTKLEDSAMYFCASSSPSYEQYFGPGTRLTVT.

This chain uses TRBV7-9 with TRBJ2-7; the D gene is possibly TRBD2 (5 bases). CDR3 length equals 15 residues. Germline CDR1 SEHNR, CDR2 FQNEAQ (reference sequence). V was trimmed by 5 bases and J by 4 bases, leaving 18 bases between them. Written as DNA, the CDR3 is TGTGCCAGCAGCCAAAATCTAGCTGTTCTATACGAGCAGTACTTC. Translated, it gives CASSQNLAVLYEQYF.

The chain joins TRBV3-1 to TRBJ2-1; TRBD2 matches 11 bases. The CDR3 covers 14 residues. Germline V gene data show CDR1 as LGHDT and CDR2 as YNNKEL (reference sequence). V gave up 5 bases and J gave up 8 bases; unmatched junction bases: 5. CDR3 nucleotides: TGTGCCAGCAGCTTTAGCGGGAGGGGAGATGAGCAGTTCTTC. Encoded protein: CASSFSGRGDEQFF.

This rearrangement joins TRBV2 to TRBJ2-1; D may be TRBD1 (5 bases). This CDR3 has 17 residues. From germline, CDR1 is SNHLY and CDR2 FYNNEI. V lost 1 base and J lost 0, with 13 bases in between. CDR3 nucleotides: TGTGCCAGCAGTGAAGTTGTCCAGGGTATCTCCTACAATGAGCAGTTCTTC. It is translated as CASSEVVQGISYNEQFF.

The gene calls are TRBV15 and TRBJ2-1; D perhaps matches TRBD1 (5 bases). V was trimmed by 5 bases and J by 2 bases, leaving 16 bases between them. Germline CDR1 and CDR2: LNHNV and YYDKDF (reference sequence). The CDR3 runs to 16 residues. CDR3 bases: TGTGCCACCAGCGGGGCTCCGGGCGTCCCCTACAATGAGCAGTTCTTC. Amino acid sequence: CATSGAPGVPYNEQFF.

The chain has TRBV24-1 and TRBJ2-1, with 8 bases fitting TRBD2. Per the germline V gene, CDR1 is KGHDR and CDR2 is SFDVKD. J gave up 4 bases and V 4 bases, and 8 bases lay outside the gene matches. There are 16 residues in the CDR3. The CDR3: CATSESSGAGYNEQFF. In DNA, the CDR3 is TGTGCCACCAGTGAGAGTAGCGGGGCAGGTTACAATGAGCAGTTCTTC.

The chain carries TRBV24-1 and TRBJ2-1; D unclear. The V end was cut by 2 bases, the J end by 2 bases, with 0 bases between. The CDR3 is made up of 12 amino acids. Germline assignment: CDR1 KGHDR and CDR2 SFDVKD. Here the CDR3 DNA reads TGTGCCACCAGTGATTCCTACAATGAGCAGTTCTTC. Protein: CATSDSYNEQFF.

V gene TRBV7-9 combines with J gene TRBJ1-1; tentative D call: TRBD1 (6 bases). V gave up 10 bases and J gave up 5 bases, with 14 bases separating them. CDR1 SEHNR and CDR2 FQNEAQ come from the germline V gene (reference sequence). The CDR3 runs to 12 residues. CDR3 loop: CAIHEGGTEAFF. For the CDR3, the DNA is TGTGCCATCCATGAAGGGGGGACTGAAGCTTTCTTT.

The CDR3 region is CASSGDLTDREQYF. CDR3 DNA sequence: TGTGCCAGCAGCGGGGACCTCACCGACCGCGAGCAGTACTTC. The chain combines TRBV9 with TRBJ2-7; tentatively, D is TRBD1 or TRBD2 (5 bases each). The CDR3 contains 14 residues. Germline CDR1 SGDLS, CDR2 YYNGEE. The V gene lost 3 bases and the J gene lost 6 bases, with 16 bases spanning the gap.

The CDR3 loop is CASSQEKGINQPQHF. The CDR3 region has the DNA TGCGCCAGCAGCCAAGAAAAAGGAATCAATCAGCCCCAGCATTTT. This rearrangement joins TRBV4-1 to TRBJ1-5; D gene uncertain. The CDR3 contains 15 residues. V was trimmed by 0 bases and J by 3 bases, leaving 9 bases between them. The germline V gene has CDR1 MGHRA and CDR2 YSYEKL.

This clonotype has just a few counts. This rearrangement joins TRBV4-1 to TRBJ2-7; possible D gene TRBD2, 6 bases. From germline, CDR1 is MGHRA and CDR2 YSYEKL. Trimming pared 0 bases from V and 0 bases from J, leaving 9 bases between. The CDR3 covers 15 residues. The DNA of the CDR3 is TGCGCCAGCAGCCAAGAGCGGCGGGGCTCCTACGAGCAGTACTTC. This sequence encodes CASSQERRGSYEQYF.

The rearrangement uses TRBV20-1 and TRBJ2-7, with a weak D call TRBD1 (5 bases). The CDR3 spans 13 residues. Per the germline V gene, CDR1 is DFQATT and CDR2 is SNEGSKA (reference sequence). V was clipped by 6 bases and J by 4 bases, with 16 bases between them. The CDR3 DNA reads as TGCAGTGCCCGACCTTGGGGCCGGTACGAGCAGTACTTC. Translation: CSARPWGRYEQYF.

This chain connects TRBV27 to TRBJ2-7; 11 bases are a match to TRBD1. Germline V gene lookup returns CDR1 MNHEY and CDR2 SMNVEV (reference sequence). The CDR3 covers 15 residues. With 5 bases clipped from V and 3 bases from J, the junction kept 6 bases outside the gene matches. The DNA of the CDR3 is TGTGCCAGCAGTCAGGGACAGGGGGGTCTCTACGAGCAGTACTTC. This sequence encodes CASSQGQGGLYEQYF.

The V gene is TRBV7-9, the J gene TRBJ1-2; D perhaps matches TRBD1 (6 bases). The V gene lost 7 bases and the J gene lost 0 bases, with 12 bases spanning the gap. The germline gives CDR1 SEHNR, CDR2 FQNEAQ (reference sequence). The CDR3 is made up of 14 amino acids. CDR3 in amino acids: CASTNRVANYGYTF. The CDR3 nucleotides read TGTGCCAGCACCAACAGGGTCGCTAACTATGGCTACACCTTC.